This record concerns one T cell receptor (beta chain) sequence. Its antigen is as yet unknown. The data are from a study of T cell responses to AZD1222 COVID-19 vaccine. Overall study findings and caveats: Targeting of unmutated variant regions was reportedly seen in nearly half of spike-specific TCRs. The study sampled repertoires only after the peak T cell response. At study baseline, merely roughly 6 AZD1222 recipients were seropositive.

TCRdb's table, derived via immunoSEQ multiplex PCR, lists solely in-frame clones and lacks some. The sample contains over 120,000 clones, nearly 95% of which appear only once. Pooling was applied to second doses at about 4 or about 12 weeks. CDR3 length: 10 amino acids. V was trimmed by 4 bases and J by 13 bases, leaving 13 bases between them. Germline V gene lookup returns CDR1 SQVTM and CDR2 ANQGSEA. The specimen was peripheral blood, collected 28 days after the second AZD1222 dose. This chain links TRBV29-1 with TRBJ1-1; no clear D. This clonotype was obtained from an adult who received the AZD1222 COVID-19 vaccine. The CDR3 loop reads CSVGTRSVFF. The CDR3 DNA reads TGCAGCGTTGGGACCCGATCGGTTTTCTTT.